Listed here are 8 T cell receptor beta chains from one sample, sequenced in a study of CD8 T cells in Susac syndrome. After extraction with the RNeasy kit, about 0.5 to 1 ug of the RNA was reverse transcribed using random hexamers. Each CDR3 protein is one row after TCRdb ran MiXCR on the immunoSEQ multiplex PCR reads. The repertoire holds about 290,000 distinct CDR3 sequences, approximately 91% seen once, with approximately 0.2% in the top ten. The specimen was CD8+ T cells from PBMCs. Receptor source: a human donor with multiple sclerosis.

This clonotype appeared once. The chain carries TRBV19 and TRBJ2-7, with TRBD2 identical over 10 bases. Germline V gives CDR1 LNHDA, CDR2 SQIVND (reference sequence). This CDR3 spans 12 amino acids. Unmatched junction bases numbered 5, after V lost 11 bases and J lost 4 bases. The CDR3 nucleotides are TGTGCCGCCGGGACTAGCGTGTACGAGCAGTACTTC. Residues: CAAGTSVYEQYF.

The V and J genes are TRBV5-6 and TRBJ2-2; 9 nucleotides line up with TRBD2. The CDR3 spans 17 residues. CDR1 and CDR2 from the germline V gene are SGHDT and YYEEEE. With V trimmed by 0 bases and J by 6 bases, 9 bases remained unmatched. The CDR3: CASSLAAGGRLAGELFF. For the CDR3, the DNA is TGTGCCAGCAGCTTGGCTGCGGGGGGGCGCCTCGCCGGGGAGCTGTTTTTT.

The V call is TRBV5-1, the J call TRBJ2-1, with D unresolved. CDR3 length: 13 amino acids. V was pared by 6 bases and J by 4 bases, with 11 bases between. CDR1 and CDR2 (germline): SGHRS, YFSETQ. The CDR3 sequence: CASKVASYNEQFF. For the CDR3, the DNA is TGCGCCAGCAAGGTAGCTTCTTACAATGAGCAGTTCTTC.

In this sample, this clonotype turned up once. The rearrangement joins TRBV6-1 to TRBJ2-7, with D perhaps assigned TRBD1 or TRBD2 (5 bases each). The CDR3 has 14 residues. V shed 5 bases and J shed 4 bases, with 15 bases lying between them. The germline CDR1 and CDR2 sequences are MNHNS and SASEGT. This CDR3 reads CASSPGPDRYEQYF. DNA of the CDR3: TGTGCCAGCAGTCCGGGACCGGATCGTTACGAGCAGTACTTC.

This clonotype showed up just a few times. This sequence joins TRBV29-1 and TRBJ2-1; D uncertain. Germline-derived CDR1 and CDR2 are SQVTM and ANQGSEA. The CDR3 sequence is 12 residues long. The V end was cut by 7 bases, the J end by 9 bases, with 16 bases between. CDR3 in DNA: TGCAGCGCCCCGGTTGGCTCTTCTGAGCAGTTCTTC. Protein sequence: CSAPVGSSEQFF.

The chain uses TRBV11-1 and TRBJ2-1; 7 bases are a match to TRBD1. The CDR3 runs 15 residues. CDR1 and CDR2 from the germline V gene are SGHAT and FQDESV (reference sequence). J gave up 7 bases and V 6 bases, and 12 bases lay outside the gene matches. CDR3 in amino acids: CASSFMTSGGNEQFF. CDR3 in DNA: TGTGCCAGCAGTTTCATGACGTCAGGGGGAAATGAGCAGTTCTTC.

V is TRBV9 and J is TRBJ1-2, with 9 bases aligning to TRBD1. The CDR3 is 13 residues long. In germline, CDR1 is SGDLS, CDR2 YYNGEE. Unmatched junction bases numbered 6, after V lost 4 bases and J lost 8 bases. The CDR3 DNA sequence: TGTGCCAGCAGCACCCGGGACAGGGACGGCTACACCTTC. It translates to CASSTRDRDGYTF. The variable domain in full, completed from reference TRBV9 and TRBJ1-2, reads DSGVTQTPKHLITATGQRVTLRCSPRSGDLSVYWYQQSLDQGLQFLIQYYNGEERAKGNILERFSAQQFPDLHSELNLSSLELGDSALYFCASSTRDRDGYTFGSGTRLTVV.

In DNA, the CDR3 is TGTGCCAGCAAGACAGCGGGGTCGGAGACCCAGTACTTC. Translated, it gives CASKTAGSETQYF. The rearrangement joins TRBV3-1 to TRBJ2-5; 7 bases fit TRBD2. CDR1 is LGHDT and CDR2 is YNNKEL in the germline V gene (reference sequence). With V trimmed by 7 bases and J by 5 bases, 7 bases remained unmatched. The CDR3 totals 13 residues.